These T cell receptor beta chains were read from a single sample in a study of T-cell reconstitution after alpha-beta-depleted transplantation in children. MiXCR was run by TCRdb on the PCR reads, yielding one entry per CDR3 protein. The table lists some 500,000 distinct CDR3 sequences, roughly 18% of them singletons. The sample was PBMCs from the stem cell graft donor, taken from the stem cell graft. These receptors came from a human donor who donated a stem cell graft to a child with acute lymphoblastic leukemia. CDR3s include the opening cysteine and the closing phenylalanine or tryptophan. The D gene is left open where the match is weak. The size field is filled for only some rows; it gives once, few, many or a size class.

J gene: TRBJ2-5; V gene: TRBV7-8; clone size: .; D gene: TRBD2; CDR3 DNA: TGTGCCAGCAGCTTAGCGGCGAGCGGGAGGGCCGTAGAGACCCAGTACTTC; CDR3 protein: CASSLAASGRAVETQYF
J gene: TRBJ1-5; V gene: TRBV20-1; clone size: .; D gene: .; CDR3 DNA: TGCAGTGCGGGGGGGGCAGGGGCGACGAGCAATCAGCCCCAGCATTTT; CDR3 protein: CSAGGAGATSNQPQHF
J gene: TRBJ2-7; V gene: TRBV7-9; clone size: .; D gene: TRBD1; CDR3 DNA: TGTGCCAGCAGCTCCACGGACAGGCTTTCCTACGAGCAGTACTTC; CDR3 protein: CASSSTDRLSYEQYF
J gene: TRBJ1-1; V gene: TRBV27; clone size: .; D gene: .; CDR3 DNA: TGTGCCAGCAGTTACTGGGGCACTGAAGCTTTCTTT; CDR3 protein: CASSYWGTEAFF
J gene: TRBJ1-3; V gene: TRBV18; clone size: .; D gene: .; CDR3 DNA: TGTGCCAGCTCACCAGAAGCCTCTGGAAACACCATATATTTT; CDR3 protein: CASSPEASGNTIYF
J gene: TRBJ2-4; V gene: TRBV12-3/TRBV12-4; clone size: .; D gene: .; CDR3 DNA: TGTGCCAGCAGTTTAAGGCCAAACATTCAGTACTTC; CDR3 protein: CASSLRPNIQYF
J gene: TRBJ2-3; V gene: TRBV7-8; clone size: few; D gene: .; CDR3 DNA: TGTGCCAGCAGCTTAGTAGTGGGGGTAATGCAGTATTTT; CDR3 protein: CASSLVVGVMQYF
J gene: TRBJ2-3; V gene: TRBV12-3/TRBV12-4; clone size: few; D gene: TRBD1; CDR3 DNA: TGTGCCAGCAACCAGGGGGCGGTTCTATCAGATACGCAGTATTTT; CDR3 protein: CASNQGAVLSDTQYF
J gene: TRBJ1-5; V gene: TRBV5-1; clone size: few; D gene: .; CDR3 DNA: TGCGCCAGCAGCTTGGACCTTTATAGCAATCAGCCCCAGCATTTT; CDR3 protein: CASSLDLYSNQPQHF
J gene: TRBJ2-3; V gene: TRBV29-1; clone size: few; D gene: TRBD1; CDR3 DNA: TGCAGCGTTCAGGGGGCAGGGGATACGCAGTATTTT; CDR3 protein: CSVQGAGDTQYF
J gene: TRBJ1-2; V gene: TRBV20-1; clone size: .; D gene: .; CDR3 DNA: TGCAGTGCTTCCCGCAGTGACGATGGCTACACCTTC; CDR3 protein: CSASRSDDGYTF
J gene: TRBJ2-5; V gene: TRBV12-5; clone size: .; D gene: .; CDR3 DNA: TGTGCTAGTGGTTTTTCTGGGGAGACCCAGTACTTC; CDR3 protein: CASGFSGETQYF
J gene: TRBJ1-1; V gene: TRBV9; clone size: few; D gene: .; CDR3 DNA: TGTGCCAGCAGCGTGTACCCGAACACTGAAGCTTTCTTT; CDR3 protein: CASSVYPNTEAFF
J gene: TRBJ2-7; V gene: TRBV5-5; clone size: .; D gene: .; CDR3 DNA: TGTGCCAGCAGCTTTTCGTTAGGGTACGAGCAGTACTTC; CDR3 protein: CASSFSLGYEQYF
J gene: TRBJ1-1; V gene: TRBV29-1; clone size: .; D gene: TRBD1; CDR3 DNA: TGCAGCGTTCGGACAGGTATGAACACTGAAGCTTTCTTT; CDR3 protein: CSVRTGMNTEAFF
J gene: TRBJ2-7; V gene: TRBV15; clone size: few; D gene: TRBD2; CDR3 DNA: TGTGCCACCAGCAGAGAGGGCGGGAGCCTCTACGAGCAGTACTTC; CDR3 protein: CATSREGGSLYEQYF
J gene: TRBJ2-3; V gene: TRBV29-1; clone size: many; D gene: .; CDR3 DNA: TGCAGCGTTGAAGATCTTGTCGATCCAGATACGCAGTATTTT; CDR3 protein: CSVEDLVDPDTQYF